The T cell receptor beta chain described here comes from a study of blood T cell repertoires in COVID-19. Assay: immunoSEQ multiplex PCR; the TCRdb copy retains only in-frame clones and omits some. This sample has around 330,000 clones; roughly 87% occur once, and the top ten carry more than 8.5%. Germline-derived CDR1 and CDR2 are SGHVS and FNYEAQ. This CDR3 comprises 16 residues. Trimming stripped 5 bases from V and 1 base from J, with 17 bases between. The clonotype comes from a young woman who had recovered from COVID-19. The material sequenced was PBMCs or T cells enriched from blood (not recorded which). The chain employs TRBV7-6 and TRBJ1-1, with D uncertain. The CDR3: CASSLFPLAENTEAFF. The CDR3, as DNA: TGTGCCAGCAGCCTATTCCCCCTAGCAGAGAACACTGAAGCTTTCTTT.